Below are 30 T cell receptor beta chains sequenced from a single sample in a study of T cell changes during pregnancy in multiple sclerosis. Produced via immunoSEQ multiplex PCR; TCRdb's table is partial and in-frame only. Among roughly 60,000 clones listed, roughly 96% were seen once. Material: CD8+ T cells from peripheral blood mononuclear cells, obtained after pregnancy. These receptors were collected from a female donor with multiple sclerosis, enrolled in a pregnancy study.

This sequence joins TRBV14 and TRBJ2-3; D not certain. This CDR3 has 14 residues. Germline CDR1 reads SGHDN; CDR2 reads FVKESK. V lost 5 bases and J 5 bases, leaving 14 bases between the germline ends. The CDR3 sequence is CASSKENPKDTQYF. In DNA, the CDR3 is TGTGCCAGCAGCAAGGAGAACCCGAAAGATACGCAGTATTTT.

The chain is built from TRBV13 and TRBJ1-2; no clear D gene. The V gene's germline CDR1 is PRHDT and CDR2 FYEKMQ (reference sequence). V lost 5 bases and J 0 bases, leaving 10 bases between the germline ends. The CDR3 has 14 residues. The CDR3 spells CASSLGEANYGYTF. Written as DNA, the CDR3 is TGTGCCAGCAGCCTGGGAGAAGCTAACTATGGCTACACCTTC.

The CDR3 is CASSSEARLVGYEQYF. For the CDR3, the DNA is TGTGCCAGCAGCTCAGAGGCACGCTTAGTCGGGTACGAGCAGTACTTC. The chain is built from TRBV7-8 and TRBJ2-7; D not resolved. The CDR3 extends over 16 amino acids. Germline-derived CDR1 and CDR2 are SGHVS and FQNEAQ. The V end was cut by 4 bases, the J end by 4 bases, with 20 bases between.

The J gene is TRBJ2-7, the V gene TRBV21-1; the table names TRBD1, a call not compared with the DNA. TRBV21-1 is a known pseudogene. The CDR3 is 13 residues long. The chain's CDR3 is CASFRTDPYEQYF. The CDR3 nucleotides read TGTGCCAGCTTCCGGACAGACCCCTACGAGCAGTACTTC.

The chain employs TRBV27 and TRBJ2-1; TRBD2 matches 7 bases. Germline values: CDR1 MNHEY, CDR2 SMNVEV (reference sequence). The CDR3 contains 15 residues. Germline trimming cut 6 bases from V and 0 bases from J; bases unmatched to any gene: 5. The CDR3 loop reads CASSFGGSSYNEQFF. DNA of the CDR3: TGTGCCAGCAGCTTCGGGGGGAGCTCCTACAATGAGCAGTTCTTC.

The CDR3 DNA is TGTGCCAGCAGCTCCGGGGGAGGGTCTTTCTACGAGCAGTACTTC. It encodes CASSSGGGSFYEQYF. The rearrangement links TRBV13 to TRBJ2-7, with 7 bases identical to TRBD2. The CDR3 consists of 15 residues. After removal of 4 bases from V and 3 bases from J, the junction contained 9 bases not matched to a gene. CDR1 is PRHDT, CDR2 FYEKMQ, per germline (reference sequence).

The CDR3, as DNA: TGTGCCAGCAGCCTTGGGCGAGACACTGAAGCTTTCTTT. It codes for CASSLGRDTEAFF. V is TRBV5-6 and J is TRBJ1-1; D is ambiguous. The V end was cut by 4 bases, the J end by 3 bases, with 10 bases between. Germline CDR1 SGHDT, CDR2 YYEEEE. The CDR3 extends over 13 amino acids. Full variable domain (remainder filled in from reference TRBV5-6 and TRBJ1-1): DAGVTQSPTHLIKTRGQQVTLRCSPKSGHDTVSWYQQALGQGPQFIFQYYEEEERQRGNFPDRFSGHQFPNYSSELNVNALLLGDSALYLCASSLGRDTEAFFGQGTRLTVV.

The chain joins TRBV4-3 to TRBJ2-1; TRBD2 matches 11 bases. The germline V gene has CDR1 LGHNA and CDR2 YSLEER. The CDR3 covers 18 residues. V lost 0 bases to trimming and J lost 3 bases; unmatched junction nucleotides: 7. This CDR3 reads CASSQDPLAGGVYNEQFF. The CDR3 nucleotides read TGCGCCAGCAGCCAAGATCCCTTAGCGGGAGGGGTCTACAATGAGCAGTTCTTC.

This chain links TRBV28 with TRBJ1-4; D remains unclear. The CDR3 has 15 residues. Deletions cut 6 bases from V and 2 bases from J, with 13 bases between. CDR1 is MDHEN, CDR2 SYDVKM, per germline. The CDR3 protein is CASSREDGTNEKLFF. Here the CDR3 DNA reads TGTGCCAGCAGCCGCGAGGATGGCACTAATGAAAAACTGTTTTTT.

The rearrangement links TRBV15 to TRBJ2-3, with TRBD2 as a possible D gene (6 bases). CDR1 is LNHNV and CDR2 is YYDKDF in the germline V gene (reference sequence). This CDR3 is 13 amino acids long. V was shortened by 6 bases and J by 6 bases, with 13 bases between the two germline ends. The CDR3 nucleotides are TGTGCCACCAGTAGCATTAGCGGTGATACGCAGTATTTT. As protein: CATSSISGDTQYF. Looking up the rest from reference TRBV15 and TRBJ2-3 gives the full variable domain: DAMVIQNPRYQVTQFGKPVTLSCSQTLNHNVMYWYQQKSSQAPKLLFHYYDKDFNNEADTPDNFQSRRPNTSFCFLDIRSPGLGDTAMYLCATSSISGDTQYFGPGTRLTVL.

The V gene is TRBV6-6, the J gene TRBJ2-4, with TRBD1 matching 9 bases. The CDR3 runs 16 residues. Trimming removed 6 bases from V and 4 bases from J; junction bases left unmatched: 10. CDR1 and CDR2 (germline): MNHNY, SVGAGI (reference sequence). CDR3 DNA sequence: TGTGCCAGCAGCACCTGGTGGACAGGGGATAAAAACATTCAGTACTTC. Translation: CASSTWWTGDKNIQYF.

The chain carries TRBV28 and TRBJ2-7; 11 bases match TRBD2. V shed 3 bases and J 0 bases; nucleotides not matched to a gene: 13. The CDR3 runs 19 residues. The germline V gene encodes CDR1 MDHEN and CDR2 SYDVKM. DNA for the CDR3: TGTGCCAGCAGTTTTTCTTTCGGGGGACTAGCGGATAACTCCTACGAGCAGTACTTC. It translates to CASSFSFGGLADNSYEQYF.

This chain connects TRBV7-9 to TRBJ2-4, with unresolved D. CDR1 and CDR2 from the germline V gene are SEHNR and FQNEAQ (reference sequence). The CDR3 consists of 14 residues. Trimming took off 5 bases at V and 9 bases at J, with 17 bases between the two ends. The CDR3 DNA sequence: TGTGCCAGCAGCCCCGCCGGATCCTCGGGCATTCAGTACTTC. This encodes CASSPAGSSGIQYF.

The chain joins TRBV29-1 to TRBJ2-2; D may be TRBD2 (6 bases). CDR3 length: 13 residues. Trimming cost V 6 bases and J 1 base, with 9 bases left between them. Germline loops: CDR1 SQVTM, CDR2 ANQGSEA. The CDR3 sequence is CSVGGENTGELFF. DNA for the CDR3: TGCAGCGTCGGGGGAGAGAACACCGGGGAGCTGTTTTTT.

The chain couples TRBV4-2 to TRBJ2-3, with a possible D match to TRBD2 (6 bases). This CDR3 is 15 amino acids long. The germline gives CDR1 LGHNA, CDR2 YNFKEQ. V was pared by 0 bases and J by 1 base, with 8 bases between. The CDR3 loop reads CASSQDWRGTDTQYF. The CDR3 region has the DNA TGTGCCAGCAGCCAAGATTGGAGGGGCACAGATACGCAGTATTTT.

V gene TRBV11-2 combines with J gene TRBJ1-2; tentatively, D is TRBD1 (6 bases). The CDR3 length is 14 residues. The V gene's germline CDR1 is SGHAT and CDR2 FQNNGV. The V and J ends lost 5 bases and 2 bases respectively, with 12 bases between them. In DNA form, the CDR3 reads TGTGCCAGCAGCCACGGACAGCCGAACTATGGCTACACCTTC. Protein product: CASSHGQPNYGYTF.

The rearrangement links TRBV19 to TRBJ1-5, with a tentative D call TRBD1 (6 bases). Germline assignment: CDR1 LNHDA and CDR2 SQIVND (reference sequence). Trimming took off 3 bases at V and 0 bases at J, with 9 bases between the two ends. The CDR3 consists of 15 residues. The CDR3 nucleotides read TGTGCCAGTAGTATGGACAGTTATAGCAATCAGCCCCAGCATTTT. Protein sequence: CASSMDSYSNQPQHF.

V is TRBV27 and J is TRBJ2-7; 9 positions agree with TRBD2. V was pared by 0 bases and J by 1 base, with 4 bases of the junction left unmatched. Germline V lookup: CDR1 MNHEY, CDR2 SMNVEV (reference sequence). The CDR3 totals 16 residues. As DNA, the CDR3 is TGTGCCAGCAGTTTATCGGGTAGCGGGGGATCCTACGAGCAGTACTTC. Translating it yields CASSLSGSGGSYEQYF.

V and J are TRBV13 and TRBJ1-1, with no clear D. The CDR3 extends over 12 amino acids. Germline-derived CDR1 and CDR2 are PRHDT and FYEKMQ (reference sequence). V lost 5 bases and J lost 6, with 10 bases in between. CDR3 sequence reads: CASSPPGAEAFF. CDR3 coding DNA: TGTGCCAGCAGCCCCCCCGGGGCTGAAGCTTTCTTT. Together with reference TRBV13 and TRBJ1-1, the CDR3 gives the full variable domain: AAGVIQSPRHLIKEKRETATLKCYPIPRHDTVYWYQQGPGQDPQFLISFYEKMQSDKGSIPDRFSAQQFSDYHSELNMSSLELGDSALYFCASSPPGAEAFFGQGTRLTVV.

The chain recombines TRBV10-3 with TRBJ1-4; possible D gene TRBD1, 5 bases. Trimming shortened V by 4 bases and J by 2 bases, and 8 bases separated the two germline ends. CDR1 is ENHRY, CDR2 SYGVKD, per germline. The CDR3 covers 14 residues. Here the CDR3 reads CAISGGGTNEKLFF. CDR3 nucleotides: TGTGCCATCAGTGGGGGCGGTACTAATGAAAAACTGTTTTTT.

The chain carries TRBV5-4 and TRBJ2-5; 10 bases agree with TRBD2. The CDR3 is made up of 17 amino acids. V was clipped by 0 bases and J by 4 bases; unmatched bases: 9. Germline loops: CDR1 SGHNT, CDR2 YYREEE (reference sequence). The CDR3 region has the DNA TGTGCCAGCAGCTTGGGGCCTCTAGCGGGAGAGGGAGAGACCCAGTACTTC. This codes for CASSLGPLAGEGETQYF.

The chain recombines TRBV28 with TRBJ2-1, with 8 bases that match TRBD1. J was trimmed by 5 bases and V by 6 bases; bases with no gene match: 15. Per germline, CDR1 MDHEN and CDR2 SYDVKM. This CDR3 contains 17 residues. CDR3 loop: CASRTGVVAPENNEQFF. DNA for the CDR3: TGTGCCAGCAGGACAGGGGTGGTAGCCCCAGAAAACAATGAGCAGTTCTTC.

CDR3 sequence: CASRLAGIEAFF. The CDR3 DNA sequence: TGTGCCAGCAGACTGGCCGGGATTGAAGCTTTCTTT. J is TRBJ1-1 and V is TRBV28, with D uncertain. V lost 6 bases, J lost 7 bases, and 12 bases lay in between. This CDR3 is 12 amino acids long. Germline lookup yields CDR1 MDHEN and CDR2 SYDVKM.

The chain joins TRBV7-9 to TRBJ2-1; unclear D gene. V lost 4 bases to trimming and J lost 6 bases, with 7 bases between them. This CDR3 comprises 12 residues. Germline V gene sequence: CDR1 SEHNR, CDR2 FQNEAQ (reference sequence). The CDR3 sequence is CASSSQPNEQFF. For the CDR3, the DNA is TGTGCCAGCAGCTCACAACCCAATGAGCAGTTCTTC.

The genes are TRBV7-6 and TRBJ2-7; possible D gene TRBD2, 5 bases. The CDR3 length is 12 residues. From germline, CDR1 is SGHVS and CDR2 FNYEAQ. Trimming left V 5 bases short and J 6 bases short, with 11 bases between. DNA of the CDR3: TGTGCCAGCAGCACGTCTAGCTTCGAGCAGTACTTC. Protein product: CASSTSSFEQYF.

V usage is TRBV7-9 and J usage is TRBJ2-1; 8 positions match TRBD2. This CDR3 is 16 amino acids long. With V trimmed by 1 base and J by 1 base, 3 bases remained unmatched. Germline-derived CDR1 and CDR2 are SEHNR and FQNEAQ (reference sequence). CDR3 DNA sequence: TGTGCCAGCAGCTTAGATTCGGGAGGGTCCTACAATGAGCAGTTCTTC. Translated, it gives CASSLDSGGSYNEQFF.

The table lists this clone with a count of one. The chain uses TRBV9 and TRBJ2-7; 10 bases match TRBD1. This CDR3 region has 16 residues. V shed 0 bases and J 3 bases; nucleotides not matched to a gene: 6. The germline V gene has CDR1 SGDLS and CDR2 YYNGEE. The CDR3 DNA is TGTGCCAGCAGCGTAGGTGGGACAGGGGTCAGCTACGAGCAGTACTTC. It specifies CASSVGGTGVSYEQYF.

The chain uses TRBV6-1 and TRBJ2-7, with 10 bases aligning to TRBD2. V lost 6 bases, J lost 3 bases, and 5 bases stayed unmatched. The CDR3 is 14 residues long. Germline V gives CDR1 MNHNS, CDR2 SASEGT. The CDR3 sequence: CASRDSSGSYEQYF. The CDR3 bases are TGTGCCAGCAGGGATTCTAGCGGGAGCTACGAGCAGTACTTC.

The chain is built from TRBV30 and TRBJ2-5; D is possibly TRBD1 (5 bases). Germline CDR1 GTSNPN, CDR2 SVGIG (reference sequence). Deletions cut 4 bases from V and 0 bases from J, with 12 bases between. The CDR3 contains 14 residues. The CDR3 nucleotides read TGTGCCTGGACCAGGACAACGGACCAAGAGACCCAGTACTTC. Protein sequence: CAWTRTTDQETQYF.

J is TRBJ2-7 and V is TRBV5-8, with 8 positions matching TRBD2. The germline V gene encodes CDR1 SGHTS and CDR2 YDEGEE. This CDR3 has 16 amino acids. V lost 2 bases, J lost 7 bases, and 14 bases stayed unmatched. CDR3 nucleotide sequence: TGTGCCAGCAGCTTCCTTGTCGGGACTAGTGCCCGTGAGCAGTACTTC. Translated: CASSFLVGTSAREQYF.